This entry is about one T cell receptor (beta chain). Its specificity is not known. The sample is drawn from a study of T cells in localized non-small cell lung cancer. Clones were read by immunoSEQ multiplex PCR, and TCRdb kept only the in-frame ones, dropping some. The profile shows approximately 76,000 clones, around 82% of them singletons. Findings and limits, study-wide: Adjacent lung held a median roughly 56 of the top 100 tumor clones. Higher adjacent-lung clonality was associated with shorter survival. Highest T cell clonality was seen in uninvolved adjacent lung, surpassing that measured in tumor.

The source of this sequence is a female donor over 55 with stage I lung adenocarcinoma. The sample in question was peripheral blood, obtained before any cancer treatment.

The CDR3 DNA is TGCGCCAGCAGTTCTCAGATGAACACTGAAGCTTTCTTT. This sequence encodes CASSSQMNTEAFF. V usage is TRBV10-2 and J usage is TRBJ1-1; D is ambiguous. Trimming took off 5 bases at V and 0 bases at J, with 7 bases between the two ends. This CDR3 contains 13 residues. Germline CDR1 reads WSHSY; CDR2 reads SAAADI.